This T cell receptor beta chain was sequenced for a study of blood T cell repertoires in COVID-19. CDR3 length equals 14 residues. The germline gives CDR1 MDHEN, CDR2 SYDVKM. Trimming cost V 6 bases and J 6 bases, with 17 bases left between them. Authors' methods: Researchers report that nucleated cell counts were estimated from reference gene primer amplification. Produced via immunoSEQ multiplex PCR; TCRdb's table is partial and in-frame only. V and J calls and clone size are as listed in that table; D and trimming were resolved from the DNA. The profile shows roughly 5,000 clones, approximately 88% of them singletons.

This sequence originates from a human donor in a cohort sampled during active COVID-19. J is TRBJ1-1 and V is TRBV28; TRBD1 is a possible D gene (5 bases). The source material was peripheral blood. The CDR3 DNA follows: TGTGCCAGCAGCCCTACCCCTAAAGGGGCTGAAGCTTTCTTT. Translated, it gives CASSPTPKGAEAFF.